This TCR beta chain was found in a study of blood T cell repertoires in COVID-19. Authors' data handling: Nucleated cell counts were estimated from reference gene primer amplification. The table came from immunoSEQ multiplex PCR; TCRdb's copy has only in-frame clones and leaves some out. The DNA gave D and trimming, while V, J and clone size come from that table. The data show around 160,000 clones, approximately 88% seen once. Ages ranged from about 18 to 89 years, with residence in 24 US areas. This CDR3 is 16 amino acids long. The junction had 2 bases not matched to a gene; V was cut back by 4 bases and J by 0 bases. Germline assignment: CDR1 MGHDK and CDR2 SYGVNS.

The clonotype originates from a woman in her 30s with acute COVID-19. The chain joins TRBV25-1 to TRBJ2-1; TRBD2 matches at 11 bases. Sequenced input: PBMCs or T cells enriched from blood (not recorded which). CDR3 nucleotides: TGTGCCAGCAGTGGTACTAGCGGGAGCTCCTACAATGAGCAGTTCTTC. It encodes CASSGTSGSSYNEQFF.